This T cell receptor beta chain appears in the sequencing data of a study of shared clonotypes between healthy human individuals. Unsorted PBMC DNA underwent sequencing on ten immunoSEQ deep assay plates. Original processing notes: Filtering differed because ImmunoSEQ produced junction-only sequences that carried no quality scores. Libraries were prepared by immunoSEQ multiplex PCR; TCRdb keeps only in-frame clonotypes and omits some of them. V, J and clone size were drawn from that table, and D and trimming were deduced from the DNA. Of about half a million clones listed, roughly 78% were seen once; the top ten hold roughly 13%. Germline assignment: CDR1 LNHDA and CDR2 SQIVND (reference sequence). Trimming removed 3 bases from V and 4 bases from J; junction bases left unmatched: 3. This CDR3 has 16 residues.

Sample: PBMCs. The sequence came from a woman in her 40s in good health. Some clones in this sample may be carry-over from other donors' samples. The chain recombines TRBV19 with TRBJ2-3, with 14 bases that match TRBD2. CDR3 sequence (DNA): TGTGCCAGTAGTATCGGACTAGCGGGAGGATCAGATACGCAGTATTTT. As protein: CASSIGLAGGSDTQYF.